The 3 T cell receptor beta chains listed next were all sequenced from one sample in a study of blood T cell repertoires in COVID-19. Assay used: immunoSEQ multiplex PCR; TCRdb lists only in-frame clones, some missing. This sample has 60,000 to 70,000 clones; roughly 77% occur once, and the top ten carry around 16%. The specimen sequenced was peripheral blood. All receptors come from an elderly man with acute or convalescent COVID-19.

The V call is TRBV21-1, the J call TRBJ2-7; the table gives TRBD2 as D, unverified against the DNA. TRBV21-1 is annotated as a pseudogene. The CDR3 covers 12 residues. The DNA for the CDR3 is TGTGCCAGCAGCGAAAGCGAGAACGAGCAGTACTTC. Its protein is CASSESENEQYF.

The CDR3 loop is CASSSRQAFGQPQHF. The DNA of the CDR3 is TGTGCCAGCAGCTCAAGACAGGCTTTTGGGCAGCCCCAGCATTTT. The J gene is TRBJ1-5, the V gene TRBV7-2, with D possibly TRBD1 on 6 matching bases. This CDR3 contains 15 residues. Germline loops: CDR1 SGHTA, CDR2 FQGNSA. Trimming removed 4 bases from V and 7 bases from J, with 17 bases in between. Combining the CDR3 with reference TRBV7-2 and TRBJ1-5 gives the whole variable domain GAGVSQSPSNKVTEKGKDVELRCDPISGHTALYWYRQSLGQGLEFLIYFQGNSAPDKSGLPSDRFSAERTGGSVSTLTIQRTQQEDSAVYLCASSSRQAFGQPQHFGDGTRLSIL.

This clone was recorded once. V and J are TRBV13 and TRBJ2-2; 7 bases are shared with TRBD2. J gave up 5 bases and V 8 bases, and 8 bases lay outside the gene matches. The CDR3 consists of 14 residues. Germline CDR1 PRHDT, CDR2 FYEKMQ (reference sequence). Here the CDR3 reads CASSRLAKTGELFF. CDR3 DNA sequence: TGTGCCAGCTCTAGACTAGCTAAGACCGGGGAGCTGTTTTTT.